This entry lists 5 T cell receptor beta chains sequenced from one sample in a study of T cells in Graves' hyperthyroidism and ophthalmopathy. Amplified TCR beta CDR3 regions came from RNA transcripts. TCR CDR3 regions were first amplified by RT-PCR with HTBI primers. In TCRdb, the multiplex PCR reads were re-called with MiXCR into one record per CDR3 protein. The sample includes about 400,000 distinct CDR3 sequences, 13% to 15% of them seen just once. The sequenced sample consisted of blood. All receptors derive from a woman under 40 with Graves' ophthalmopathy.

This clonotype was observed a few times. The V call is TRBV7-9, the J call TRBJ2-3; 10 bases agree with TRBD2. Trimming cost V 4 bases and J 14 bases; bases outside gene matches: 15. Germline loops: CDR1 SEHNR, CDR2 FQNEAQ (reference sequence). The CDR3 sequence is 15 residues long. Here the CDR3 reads CASSSRTSGSALPYF. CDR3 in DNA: TGTGCCAGCAGCTCCAGGACTAGCGGCTCTGCCCTTCCGTATTTT. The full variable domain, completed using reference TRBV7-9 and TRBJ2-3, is DTGVSQNPRHKITKRGQNVTFRCDPISEHNRLYWYRQTLGQGPEFLTYFQNEAQLEKSRLLSDRFSAERPKGSFSTLEIQRTEQGDSAMYLCASSSRTSGSALPYFGPGTRLTVL.

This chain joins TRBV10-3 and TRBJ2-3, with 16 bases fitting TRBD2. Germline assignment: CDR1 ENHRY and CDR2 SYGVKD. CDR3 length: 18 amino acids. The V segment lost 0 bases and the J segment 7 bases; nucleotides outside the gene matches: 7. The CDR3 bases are TGTGCCATCAGTGAGTCGAAGGGACTAGCGGGGGGGCCGAATACGCAGTATTTT. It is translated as CAISESKGLAGGPNTQYF.

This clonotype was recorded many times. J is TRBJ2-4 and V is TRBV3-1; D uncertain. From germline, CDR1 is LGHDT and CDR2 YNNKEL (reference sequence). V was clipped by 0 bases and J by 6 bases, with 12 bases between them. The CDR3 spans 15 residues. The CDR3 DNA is TGTGCCAGCAGCCAAGATCTGCAATGGGGAAACATTCAGTACTTC. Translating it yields CASSQDLQWGNIQYF. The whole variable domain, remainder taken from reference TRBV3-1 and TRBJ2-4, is DTAVSQTPKYLVTQMGNDKSIKCEQNLGHDTMYWYKQDSKKFLKIMFSYNNKELIINETVPNRFSPKSPDKAHLNLHINSLELGDSAVYFCASSQDLQWGNIQYFGAGTRLSVL.

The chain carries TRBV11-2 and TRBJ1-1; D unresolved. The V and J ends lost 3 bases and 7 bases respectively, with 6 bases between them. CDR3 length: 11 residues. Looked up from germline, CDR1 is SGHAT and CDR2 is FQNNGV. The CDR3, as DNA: TGTGCCAGCAGCTTGACACATGAAGCTTTCTTT. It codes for CASSLTHEAFF. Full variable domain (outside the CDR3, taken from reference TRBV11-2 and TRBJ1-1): EAGVAQSPRYKIIEKRQSVAFWCNPISGHATLYWYQQILGQGPKLLIQFQNNGVVDDSQLPKDRFSAERLKGVDSTLKIQPAKLEDSAVYLCASSLTHEAFFGQGTRLTVV.

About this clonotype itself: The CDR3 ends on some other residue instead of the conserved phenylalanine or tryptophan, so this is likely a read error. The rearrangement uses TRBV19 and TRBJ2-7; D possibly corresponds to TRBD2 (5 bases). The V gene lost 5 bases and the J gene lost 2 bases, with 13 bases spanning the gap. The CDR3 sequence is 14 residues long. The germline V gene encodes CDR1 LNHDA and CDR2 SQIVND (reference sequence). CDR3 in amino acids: CASSPRDRTYEQYL. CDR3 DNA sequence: TGTGCCAGTAGTCCCCGGGATAGGACCTACGAGCAGTACCTC.